The sequence of this T cell receptor beta chain was determined in a study of a mutant IDH1 vaccine in newly diagnosed glioma. Across the study: The treated population exhibited a male proportion of around 62%, a female proportion of roughly 40%, and a mean age of about 39 years. Prior therapy was radiotherapy, temozolomide, or both; most received both. General observations from the study: Vaccination elicited immune responses in roughly 93% of patients.

Time point reported: baseline, week 1 (first vaccination visit). This sample's treatment: pre-vaccination baseline after standard-of-care therapy. The donor cohort comprised cases of new WHO grade 3 or 4 IDH1-mutant, ATRX-lost astrocytoma. Libraries were prepared by immunoSEQ multiplex PCR; TCRdb keeps only in-frame clonotypes and omits some of them. The table records tens of thousands of clones, over 70% of them present only once. This clone appeared a single time. Its cognate antigen is unknown. From germline, CDR1 is SGHAT and CDR2 FQDESV (reference sequence). The CDR3 totals 15 residues. Trimming removed 1 base at V and 4 bases at J, with 12 bases between.

The V gene is TRBV11-1, the J gene TRBJ2-3, with a possible D match to TRBD2 (5 bases). Sample: PBMCs, taken from a glioma patient treated with radiotherapy, temozolomide or both. This receptor was taken from a man aged 35-49 years with glioma. Some clones in this sample may be carry-over from other donors' samples. The CDR3 coding sequence is TGTGCCAGCAGCTTAGTAGGGTTCGGGGCAGATACGCAGTATTTT. This translates into CASSLVGFGADTQYF. Full variable domain (remainder filled in from reference TRBV11-1 and TRBJ2-3): EAEVAQSPRYKITEKSQAVAFWCDPISGHATLYWYRQILGQGPELLVQFQDESVVDDSQLPKDRFSAERLKGVDSTLKIQPAELGDSAMYLCASSLVGFGADTQYFGPGTRLTVL.